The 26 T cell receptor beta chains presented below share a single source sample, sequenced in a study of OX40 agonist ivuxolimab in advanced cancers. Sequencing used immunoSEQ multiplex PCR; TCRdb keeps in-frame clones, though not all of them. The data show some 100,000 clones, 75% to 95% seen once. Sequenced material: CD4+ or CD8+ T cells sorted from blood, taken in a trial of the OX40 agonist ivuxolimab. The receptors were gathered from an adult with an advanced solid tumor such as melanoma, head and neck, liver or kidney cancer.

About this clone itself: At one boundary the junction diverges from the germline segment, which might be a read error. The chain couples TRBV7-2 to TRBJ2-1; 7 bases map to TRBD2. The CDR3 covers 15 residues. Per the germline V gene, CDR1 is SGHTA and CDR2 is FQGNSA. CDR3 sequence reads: CASSLLRSSGSNPVF. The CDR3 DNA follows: TGTGCCAGCAGCCTTCTCCGATCTAGCGGATCCAACCCGGTCTTC. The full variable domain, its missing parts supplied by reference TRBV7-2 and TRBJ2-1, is GAGVSQSPSNKVTEKGKDVELRCDPISGHTALYWYRQSLGQGLEFLIYFQGNSAPDKSGLPSDRFSAERTGGSVSTLTIQRTQQEDSAVYLCASSLLRSSGSNPVFGPGTRLTVL.

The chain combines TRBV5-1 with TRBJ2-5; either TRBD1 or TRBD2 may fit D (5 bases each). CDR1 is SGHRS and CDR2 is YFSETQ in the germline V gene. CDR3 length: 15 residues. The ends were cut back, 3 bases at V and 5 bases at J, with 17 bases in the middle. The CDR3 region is CASSSAGTVGETQYF. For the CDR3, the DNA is TGCGCCAGCAGCTCAGCCGGGACCGTCGGGGAGACCCAGTACTTC.

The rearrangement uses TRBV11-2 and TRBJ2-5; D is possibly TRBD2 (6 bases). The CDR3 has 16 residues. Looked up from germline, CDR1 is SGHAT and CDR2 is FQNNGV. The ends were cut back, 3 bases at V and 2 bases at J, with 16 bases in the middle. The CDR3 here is CASSFAGWGVQETQYF. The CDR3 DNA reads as TGTGCCAGCAGCTTTGCGGGTTGGGGGGTACAAGAGACCCAGTACTTC.

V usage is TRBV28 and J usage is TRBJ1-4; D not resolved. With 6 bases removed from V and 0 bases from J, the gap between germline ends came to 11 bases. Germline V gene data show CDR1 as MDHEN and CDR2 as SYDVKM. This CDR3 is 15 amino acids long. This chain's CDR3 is CASRRSLATNEKLFF. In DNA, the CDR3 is TGTGCCAGCAGGAGGAGCCTTGCAACTAATGAAAAACTGTTTTTT.

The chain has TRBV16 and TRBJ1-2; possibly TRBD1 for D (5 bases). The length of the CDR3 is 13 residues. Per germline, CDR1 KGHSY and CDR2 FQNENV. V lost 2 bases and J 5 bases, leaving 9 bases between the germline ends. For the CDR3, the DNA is TGTGCCAGCAGCCAAGAAACAGGTTATGGCTACACCTTC. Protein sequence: CASSQETGYGYTF.

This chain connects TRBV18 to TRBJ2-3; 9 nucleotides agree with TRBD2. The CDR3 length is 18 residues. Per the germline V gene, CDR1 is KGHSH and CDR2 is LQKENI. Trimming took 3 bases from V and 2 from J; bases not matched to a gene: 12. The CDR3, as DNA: TGTGCCAGCTCACCCCCCCCCGGAGTAGCGGGAGTCACAGATACGCAGTATTTT. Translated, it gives CASSPPPGVAGVTDTQYF.

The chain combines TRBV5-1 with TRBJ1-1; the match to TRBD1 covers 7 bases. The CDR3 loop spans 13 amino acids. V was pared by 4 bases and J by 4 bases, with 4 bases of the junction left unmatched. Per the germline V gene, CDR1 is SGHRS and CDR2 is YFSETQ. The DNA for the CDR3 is TGCGCCAGCAGCCGACAGGGTCGCACTGAAGCTTTCTTT. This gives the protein CASSRQGRTEAFF.

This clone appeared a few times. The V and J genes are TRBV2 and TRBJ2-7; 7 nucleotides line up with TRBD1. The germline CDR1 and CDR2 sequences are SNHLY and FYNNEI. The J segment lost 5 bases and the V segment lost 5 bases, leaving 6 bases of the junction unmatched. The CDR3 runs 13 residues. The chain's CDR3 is CASSPQGLNEQYF. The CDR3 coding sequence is TGTGCCAGCAGTCCACAGGGGCTCAACGAGCAGTACTTC. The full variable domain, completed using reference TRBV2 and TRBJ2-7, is EPEVTQTPSHQVTQMGQEVILRCVPISNHLYFYWYRQILGQKVEFLVSFYNNEISEKSEIFDDQFSVERPDGSNFTLKIRSTKLEDSAMYFCASSPQGLNEQYFGPGTRLTVT.

The CDR3 sequence: CASSLRQDTDTQYF. CDR3 bases: TGTGCCAGCAGTTTGAGACAGGACACAGATACGCAGTATTTT. The chain couples TRBV27 to TRBJ2-3, with a weak D call TRBD1 (6 bases). The germline V and J ends were trimmed by 3 bases and 2 bases, with 9 bases remaining between them. This CDR3 region has 14 residues. CDR1 is MNHEY and CDR2 is SMNVEV in the germline V gene (reference sequence).

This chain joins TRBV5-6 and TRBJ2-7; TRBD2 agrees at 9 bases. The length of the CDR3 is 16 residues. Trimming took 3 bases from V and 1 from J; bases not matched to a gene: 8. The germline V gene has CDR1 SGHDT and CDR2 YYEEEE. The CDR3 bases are TGTGCCAGCAGCTCCATAGCGGGAGTGGGTTCCTACGAGCAGTACTTC. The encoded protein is CASSSIAGVGSYEQYF. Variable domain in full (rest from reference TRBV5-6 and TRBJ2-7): DAGVTQSPTHLIKTRGQQVTLRCSPKSGHDTVSWYQQALGQGPQFIFQYYEEEERQRGNFPDRFSGHQFPNYSSELNVNALLLGDSALYLCASSSIAGVGSYEQYFGPGTRLTVT.

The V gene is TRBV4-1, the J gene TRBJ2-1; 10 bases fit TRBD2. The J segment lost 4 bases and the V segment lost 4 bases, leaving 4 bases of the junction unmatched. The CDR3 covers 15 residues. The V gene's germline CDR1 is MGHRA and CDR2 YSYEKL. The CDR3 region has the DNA TGCGCCAGCAGCCCTAGCGGGAGTTCGTACAATGAGCAGTTCTTC. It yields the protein CASSPSGSSYNEQFF.

The CDR3 DNA reads TGTGCCAGCAGTGAGCACGGGGAGCTGTTTTTT. Residues: CASSEHGELFF. The chain recombines TRBV2 with TRBJ2-2; D not certain. Trimming stripped 3 bases from V and 7 bases from J, with 3 bases between. The germline V gene encodes CDR1 SNHLY and CDR2 FYNNEI. The CDR3 has 11 amino acids.

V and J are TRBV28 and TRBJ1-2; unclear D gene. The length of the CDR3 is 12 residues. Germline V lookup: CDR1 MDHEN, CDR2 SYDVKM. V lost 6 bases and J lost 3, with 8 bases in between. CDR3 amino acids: CASRRTDYGYTF. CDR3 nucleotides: TGTGCCAGCAGAAGAACAGACTATGGCTACACCTTC.

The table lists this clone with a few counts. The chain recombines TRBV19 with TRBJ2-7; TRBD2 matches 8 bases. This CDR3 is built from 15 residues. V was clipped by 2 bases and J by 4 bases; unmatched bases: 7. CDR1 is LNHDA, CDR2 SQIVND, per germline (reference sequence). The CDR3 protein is CASSIKASGYYEQYF. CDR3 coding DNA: TGTGCCAGTAGTATAAAGGCTAGCGGGTATTACGAGCAGTACTTC.

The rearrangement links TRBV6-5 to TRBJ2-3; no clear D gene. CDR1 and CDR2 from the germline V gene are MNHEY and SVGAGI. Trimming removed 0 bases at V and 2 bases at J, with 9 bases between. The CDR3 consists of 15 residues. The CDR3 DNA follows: TGTGCCAGCAGTTACTCGAAAAGGGCCACAGATACGCAGTATTTT. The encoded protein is CASSYSKRATDTQYF.

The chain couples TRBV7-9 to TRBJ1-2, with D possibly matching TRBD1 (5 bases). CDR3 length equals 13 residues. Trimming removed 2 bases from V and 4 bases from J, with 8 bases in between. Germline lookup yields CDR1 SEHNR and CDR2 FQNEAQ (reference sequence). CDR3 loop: CASSLTGRYGYTF. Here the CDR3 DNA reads TGTGCCAGCAGCTTAACAGGCCGCTATGGCTACACCTTC.

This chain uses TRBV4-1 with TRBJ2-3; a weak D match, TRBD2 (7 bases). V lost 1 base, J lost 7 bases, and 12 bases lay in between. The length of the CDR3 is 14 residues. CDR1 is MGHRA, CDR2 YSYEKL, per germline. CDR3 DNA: TGCGCCAGCAGCCAAGGCGGGGGCGCAAATACGCAGTATTTT. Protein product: CASSQGGGANTQYF.

CDR3: CASSQGTEQYF. As DNA, the CDR3 is TGTGCCAGCAGCCAAGGGACAGAGCAGTACTTC. This rearrangement joins TRBV4-2 to TRBJ2-7; D may be TRBD1 (5 bases). Trimming removed 1 base at V and 7 bases at J, with 5 bases between. Germline V CDR1 and CDR2: LGHNA, YNFKEQ. The length of the CDR3 is 11 residues.

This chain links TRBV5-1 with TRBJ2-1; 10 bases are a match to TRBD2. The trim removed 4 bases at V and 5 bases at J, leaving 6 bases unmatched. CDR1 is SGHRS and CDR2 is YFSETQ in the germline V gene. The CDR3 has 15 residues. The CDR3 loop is CASSPGLAPNNEQFF. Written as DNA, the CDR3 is TGCGCCAGCAGCCCGGGACTAGCGCCTAACAATGAGCAGTTCTTC.

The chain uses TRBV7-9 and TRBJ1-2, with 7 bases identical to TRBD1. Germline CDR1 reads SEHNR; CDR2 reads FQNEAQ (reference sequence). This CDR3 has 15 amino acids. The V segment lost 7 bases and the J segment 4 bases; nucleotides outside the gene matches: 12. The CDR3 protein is CASTDSSQGFYGYTF. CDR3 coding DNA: TGTGCCAGCACCGACTCGTCACAGGGGTTCTATGGCTACACCTTC.

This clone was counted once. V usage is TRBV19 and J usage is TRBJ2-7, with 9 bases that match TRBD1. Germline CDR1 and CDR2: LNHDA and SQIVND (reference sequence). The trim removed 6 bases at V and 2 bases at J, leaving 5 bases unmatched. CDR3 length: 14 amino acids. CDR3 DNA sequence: TGTGCCAGTAGGATCACAGGGGGCGCCTACGAGCAGTACTTC. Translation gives CASRITGGAYEQYF.

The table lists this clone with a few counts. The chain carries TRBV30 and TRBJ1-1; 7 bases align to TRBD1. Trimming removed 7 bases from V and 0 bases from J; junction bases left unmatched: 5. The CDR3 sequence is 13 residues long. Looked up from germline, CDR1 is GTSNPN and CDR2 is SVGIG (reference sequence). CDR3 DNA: TGTGCCTTACAGGGGCAACTGAACACTGAAGCTTTCTTT. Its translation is CALQGQLNTEAFF. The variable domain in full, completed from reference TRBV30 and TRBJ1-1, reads SQTIHQWPATLVQPVGSPLSLECTVEGTSNPNLYWYRQAAGRGLQLLFYSVGIGQISSEVPQNLSASRPQDRQFILSSKKLLLSDSGFYLCALQGQLNTEAFFGQGTRLTVV.

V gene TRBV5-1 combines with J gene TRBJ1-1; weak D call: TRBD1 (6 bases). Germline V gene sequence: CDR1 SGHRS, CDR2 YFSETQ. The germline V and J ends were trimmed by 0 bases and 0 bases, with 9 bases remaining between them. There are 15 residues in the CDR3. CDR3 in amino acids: CASSLGGQLNTEAFF. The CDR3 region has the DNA TGCGCCAGCAGCTTGGGGGGACAATTGAACACTGAAGCTTTCTTT.

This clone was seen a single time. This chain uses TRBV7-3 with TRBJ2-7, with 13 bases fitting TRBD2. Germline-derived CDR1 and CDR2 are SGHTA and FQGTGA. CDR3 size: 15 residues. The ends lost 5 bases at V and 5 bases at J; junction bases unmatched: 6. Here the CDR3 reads CASSPGTSGINEQYF. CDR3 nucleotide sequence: TGTGCCAGCAGCCCCGGGACTAGCGGGATCAACGAGCAGTACTTC.

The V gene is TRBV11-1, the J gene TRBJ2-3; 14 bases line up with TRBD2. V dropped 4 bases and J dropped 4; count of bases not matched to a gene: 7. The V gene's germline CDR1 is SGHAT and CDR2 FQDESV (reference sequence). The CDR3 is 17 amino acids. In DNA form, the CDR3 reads TGTGCCAGCAGCTCTGGGGAGACTAGCGGGAGGGCAGATACGCAGTATTTT. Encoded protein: CASSSGETSGRADTQYF.

CDR3 in DNA: TGTGCCAGCTCACCGGGAGCCTACGAGCAGTACTTC. This sequence encodes CASSPGAYEQYF. The rearrangement joins TRBV18 to TRBJ2-7, with TRBD2 as a possible D gene (5 bases). The germline CDR1 and CDR2 sequences are KGHSH and LQKENI. This CDR3 contains 12 residues. V shed 3 bases and J shed 2 bases, with 5 bases lying between them.